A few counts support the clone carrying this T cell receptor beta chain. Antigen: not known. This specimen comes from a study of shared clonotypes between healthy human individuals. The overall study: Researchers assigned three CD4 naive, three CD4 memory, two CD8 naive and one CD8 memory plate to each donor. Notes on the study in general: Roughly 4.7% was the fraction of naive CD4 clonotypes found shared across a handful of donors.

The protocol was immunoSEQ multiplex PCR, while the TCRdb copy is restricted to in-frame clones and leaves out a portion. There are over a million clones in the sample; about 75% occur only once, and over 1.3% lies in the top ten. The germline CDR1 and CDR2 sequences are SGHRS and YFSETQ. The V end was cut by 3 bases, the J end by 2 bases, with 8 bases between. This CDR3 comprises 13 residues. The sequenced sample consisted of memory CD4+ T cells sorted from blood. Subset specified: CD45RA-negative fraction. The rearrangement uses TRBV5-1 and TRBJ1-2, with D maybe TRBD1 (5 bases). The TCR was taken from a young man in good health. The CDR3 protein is CASSSGGNYGYTF. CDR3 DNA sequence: TGCGCCAGCAGCTCCGGGGGGAACTATGGCTACACCTTC. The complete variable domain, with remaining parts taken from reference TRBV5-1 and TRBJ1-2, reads KAGVTQTPRYLIKTRGQQVTLSCSPISGHRSVSWYQQTPGQGLQFLFEYFSETQRNKGNFPGRFSGRQFSNSRSEMNVSTLELGDSALYLCASSSGGNYGYTFGSGTRLTVV.